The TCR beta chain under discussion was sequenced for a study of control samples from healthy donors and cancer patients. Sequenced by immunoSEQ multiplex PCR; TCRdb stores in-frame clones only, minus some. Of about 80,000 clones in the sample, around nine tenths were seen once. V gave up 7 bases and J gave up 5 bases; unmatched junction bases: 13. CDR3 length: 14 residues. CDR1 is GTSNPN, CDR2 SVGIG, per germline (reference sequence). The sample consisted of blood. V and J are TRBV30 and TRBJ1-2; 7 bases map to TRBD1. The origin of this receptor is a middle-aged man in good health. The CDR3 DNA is TGTGCCTCACAAACCAGGGGGATAGATTATGGCTACACCTTC. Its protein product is CASQTRGIDYGYTF. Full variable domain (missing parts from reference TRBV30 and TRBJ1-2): SQTIHQWPATLVQPVGSPLSLECTVEGTSNPNLYWYRQAAGRGLQLLFYSVGIGQISSEVPQNLSASRPQDRQFILSSKKLLLSDSGFYLCASQTRGIDYGYTFGSGTRLTVV.